This T cell receptor beta chain was identified in a study of CD8+ T cells in alopecia areata. The CDR3 has 18 residues. Germline V CDR1 and CDR2: SEHNR, FQNEAQ (reference sequence). V shed 8 bases, J shed 6 bases, and the junction held 20 bases outside the gene matches. This clone was observed a handful of times. Following extraction, RNA underwent reverse transcription to cDNA, which served as the sequencing template. Method: immunoSEQ multiplex PCR; TCRdb's copy keeps in-frame clones and lacks some. Of fewer than 250,000 clones in the sample, under 40% are singletons; the top ten hold around 0.48%. As for treatment: oral pan-JAK inhibitor, 5-10 mg twice daily.

The sample was CD4+ T cells sorted from blood, taken at approximately week 31, from a patient treated with tofacitinib. V and J are TRBV7-9 and TRBJ2-3, with TRBD2 identical over 10 bases. The sequence derives from a human donor with alopecia areata. As DNA, the CDR3 is TGTGCCAGCCGACGTTACCCAAAGCGGGAGGGGCCAGTGGATACGCAGTATTTT. Translation: CASRRYPKREGPVDTQYF. Drawing the rest from reference TRBV7-9 and TRBJ2-3, the complete variable domain is DTGVSQNPRHKITKRGQNVTFRCDPISEHNRLYWYRQTLGQGPEFLTYFQNEAQLEKSRLLSDRFSAERPKGSFSTLEIQRTEQGDSAMYLCASRRYPKREGPVDTQYFGPGTRLTVL.